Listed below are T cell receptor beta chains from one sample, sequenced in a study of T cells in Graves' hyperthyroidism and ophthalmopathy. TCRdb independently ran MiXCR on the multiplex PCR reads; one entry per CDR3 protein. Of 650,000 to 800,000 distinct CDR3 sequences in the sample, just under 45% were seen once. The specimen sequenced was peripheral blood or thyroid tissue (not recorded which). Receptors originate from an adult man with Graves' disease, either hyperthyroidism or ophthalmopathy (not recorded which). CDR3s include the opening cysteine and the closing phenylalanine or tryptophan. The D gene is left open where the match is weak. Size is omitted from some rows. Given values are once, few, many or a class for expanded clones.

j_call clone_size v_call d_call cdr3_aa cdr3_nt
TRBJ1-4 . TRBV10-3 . CAISDSIGATNEKLFF TGTGCCATCAGTGACTCAATCGGGGCTACTAATGAAAAACTGTTTTTT
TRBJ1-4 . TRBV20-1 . CSARDAKGSTNEKLFF TGCAGTGCTAGAGATGCTAAGGGCTCAACTAATGAAAAACTGTTTTTT
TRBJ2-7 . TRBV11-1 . CASSLQGLHYEQYF TGTGCCAGCAGCCTACAGGGACTACACTACGAGCAGTACTTC
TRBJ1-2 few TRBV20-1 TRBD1 CSARVRTGDDGYTF TGCAGTGCTAGAGTTCGGACAGGGGACGATGGCTACACCTTC
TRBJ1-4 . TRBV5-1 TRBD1 CASSATTGQSNEKLFF TGCGCCAGCAGCGCAACAACGGGACAGAGTAATGAAAAACTGTTTTTT
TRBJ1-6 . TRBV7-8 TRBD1 CASSPAGQVLNSPLHF TGTGCCAGCAGCCCGGCGGGACAGGTACTTAATTCACCCCTCCACTTT
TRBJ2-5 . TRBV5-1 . CASSLLSEETQYF TGCGCCAGCAGCTTGCTCAGTGAAGAGACCCAGTACTTC
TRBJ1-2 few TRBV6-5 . CASRGQLYYGYTF TGTGCCAGCAGAGGACAACTCTACTATGGCTACACCTTC
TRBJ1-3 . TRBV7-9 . CASSLAQGVFAGNTIYF TGTGCCAGCAGCTTAGCGCAGGGAGTTTTCGCTGGAAACACCATATATTTT
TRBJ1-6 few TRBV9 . CASSLGVSTNSPLHF TGTGCCAGCAGTCTAGGGGTCTCAACTAATTCACCCCTCCACTTT
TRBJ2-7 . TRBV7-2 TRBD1 CASSLSPGDRVYEQYF TGTGCCAGCAGCTTATCGCCGGGGGACAGGGTTTACGAGCAGTACTTC
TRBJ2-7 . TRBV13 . CASSRRLTGSYEQYF TGTGCCAGCAGCCGTCGGCTCACGGGATCCTACGAGCAGTACTTC
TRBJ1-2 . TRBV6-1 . CASRPGFSNYGYTF TGTGCCAGCAGACCAGGGTTCTCTAACTATGGCTACACCTTC
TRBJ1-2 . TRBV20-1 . CSARDFGGRDGYTF TGCAGTGCTAGAGATTTCGGGGGGCGGGATGGCTACACCTTC
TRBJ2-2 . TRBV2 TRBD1 CASWTGYDTGELFF TGTGCCAGCTGGACAGGGTACGACACCGGGGAGCTGTTTTTT
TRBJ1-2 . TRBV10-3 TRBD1 CAISGTVNYGYTF TGTGCCATCAGCGGGACAGTTAACTATGGCTACACCTTC
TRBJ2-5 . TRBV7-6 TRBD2 CASSPGLAGGSETQYF TGTGCCAGCAGCCCAGGACTAGCGGGAGGGTCAGAGACCCAGTACTTC
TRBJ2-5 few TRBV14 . CASSPRVAPETQYF TGTGCCAGCAGCCCCCGGGTAGCCCCAGAGACCCAGTACTTC
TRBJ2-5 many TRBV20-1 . CSAAVLQETQYF TGCAGTGCTGCCGTCCTACAAGAGACCCAGTACTTC
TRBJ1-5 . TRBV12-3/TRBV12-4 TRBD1 CASSLAYGTGSNQPQHF TGTGCCAGCAGTTTAGCGTACGGGACAGGGAGCAATCAGCCCCAGCATTTT
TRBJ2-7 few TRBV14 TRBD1 CASSHLGQGNEQYF TGTGCCAGCAGCCATCTGGGACAGGGGAACGAGCAGTACTTC
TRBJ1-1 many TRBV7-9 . CASSFAKGANTEAFF TGTGCCAGCAGCTTTGCTAAAGGGGCTAACACTGAAGCTTTCTTT